This TCR beta chain was retrieved from a study of cytomegalovirus exposure and HLA in healthy donors. Notes on the study in general: CMV serostatus was the only recorded immune exposure for donors. Later analysis identified over 15,000 TCR beta sequences associated with HLA alleles, using a false discovery rate threshold of 0.05. Among CMV-associated TCR beta chains, most appeared HLA-restricted in a later analysis.

PCR primers comprised 60 Vbeta and 13 Jbeta primers. Sequencing used immunoSEQ multiplex PCR; TCRdb keeps in-frame clones, though not all of them. The sample consists of around 130,000 clones, approximately 69% of them appearing once. As to this clone: The antigen is undetermined.

The CDR3 runs to 15 residues. V lost 3 bases to trimming and J lost 0 bases, with 12 bases between them. Germline V lookup: CDR1 MNHEY, CDR2 SVGAGI. This chain uses TRBV6-5 with TRBJ2-7, with D perhaps matching TRBD2 (6 bases). Sequenced sample: PBMCs. The source is a man between 40 and 49 years old in good health and CMV-seropositive. The CDR3 DNA sequence: TGTGCCAGCAGTTATCGGGCGGGGAACTCCTACGAGCAGTACTTC. It codes for CASSYRAGNSYEQYF.